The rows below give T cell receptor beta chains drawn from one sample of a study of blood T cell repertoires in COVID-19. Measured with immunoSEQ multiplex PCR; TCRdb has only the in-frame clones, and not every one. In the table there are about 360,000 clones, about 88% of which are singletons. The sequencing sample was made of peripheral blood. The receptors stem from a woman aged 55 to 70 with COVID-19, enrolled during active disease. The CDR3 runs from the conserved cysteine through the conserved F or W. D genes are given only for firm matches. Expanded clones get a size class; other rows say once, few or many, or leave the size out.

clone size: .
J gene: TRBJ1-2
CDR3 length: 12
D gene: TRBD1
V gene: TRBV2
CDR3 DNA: TGTGCCAGCAGTCCAGGGGGCTATGGCTACACCTTC
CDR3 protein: CASSPGGYGYTF

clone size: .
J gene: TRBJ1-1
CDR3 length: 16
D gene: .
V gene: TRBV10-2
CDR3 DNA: TGCGCCAGCAGTAACGGACGCGGGGGCAAATGGACTGAAGCTTTCTTT
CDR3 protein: CASSNGRGGKWTEAFF

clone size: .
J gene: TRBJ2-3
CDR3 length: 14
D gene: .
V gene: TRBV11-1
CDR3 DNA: TGTGCCAGCAGCCCCTCCGAGGGAAGAGATACGCAGTATTTT
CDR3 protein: CASSPSEGRDTQYF

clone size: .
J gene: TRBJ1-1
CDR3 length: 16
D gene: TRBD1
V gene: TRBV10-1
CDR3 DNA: TGCGCCAGCACCCGAAACCAGGACAGGATTGATGCTGAAGCTTTCTTT
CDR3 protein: CASTRNQDRIDAEAFF

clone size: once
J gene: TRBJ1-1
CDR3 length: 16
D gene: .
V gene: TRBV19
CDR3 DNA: TGTGCCAGTAGTTTCCCGGGAAGTTTCATGAACACTGAAGCTTTCTTT
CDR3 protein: CASSFPGSFMNTEAFF

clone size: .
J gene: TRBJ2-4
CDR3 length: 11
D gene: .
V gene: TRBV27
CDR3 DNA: TGTGCCAGTACAGGGTGGAACATTCAGTACTTC
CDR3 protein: CASTGWNIQYF

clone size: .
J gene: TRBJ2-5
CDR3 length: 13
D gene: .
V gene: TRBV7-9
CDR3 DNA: TGTGCCAGCAGCCGGACAGTCCAAGAGACCCAGTACTTC
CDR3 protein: CASSRTVQETQYF

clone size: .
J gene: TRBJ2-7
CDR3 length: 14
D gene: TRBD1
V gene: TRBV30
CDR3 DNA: TGTGCCTGGAGTGCAAGGACAGGGTGGTACGAGCAGTACTTC
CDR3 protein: CAWSARTGWYEQYF

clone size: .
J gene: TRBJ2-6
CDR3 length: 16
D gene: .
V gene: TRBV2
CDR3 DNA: TGTGCCAGCAGAGAATTGCCAGGGTCTGGGGCCAACGTCCTGACTTTC
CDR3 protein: CASRELPGSGANVLTF

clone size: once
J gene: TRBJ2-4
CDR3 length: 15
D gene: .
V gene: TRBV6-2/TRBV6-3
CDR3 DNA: TGTGCCAGCAGCCCCGAGGGAGGGGGAAGATACATTCAGTACTTC
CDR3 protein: CASSPEGGGRYIQYF

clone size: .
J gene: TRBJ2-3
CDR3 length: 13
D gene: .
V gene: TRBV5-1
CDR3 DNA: TGCGCCAGCAATATCGGAGGCACAGATACGCAGTATTTT
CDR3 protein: CASNIGGTDTQYF

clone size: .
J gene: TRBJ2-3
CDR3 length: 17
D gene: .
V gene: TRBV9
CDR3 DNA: TGTGCCAGCAGCGTAGAAGTAAGTGCCAAGGGGCAAGATACGCAGTATTTT
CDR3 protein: CASSVEVSAKGQDTQYF

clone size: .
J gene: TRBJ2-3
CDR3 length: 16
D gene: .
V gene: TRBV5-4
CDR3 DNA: TGTGCCAGCAGCAGGCCTTTCGGGGGGCGGACAGATACGCAGTATTTT
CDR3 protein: CASSRPFGGRTDTQYF

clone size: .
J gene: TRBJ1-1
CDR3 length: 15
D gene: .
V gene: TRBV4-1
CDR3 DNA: TGCGCCAGCAGCCAAGACGCGGCCGGGACTTTAGAAGCTTTCTTT
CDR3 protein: CASSQDAAGTLEAFF

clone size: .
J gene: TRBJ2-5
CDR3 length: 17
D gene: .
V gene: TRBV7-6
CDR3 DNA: TGTGCCAGCAGCTCCCCCCTTCGCGGCGGAGAGCAAGAGACCCAGTACTTC
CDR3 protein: CASSSPLRGGEQETQYF

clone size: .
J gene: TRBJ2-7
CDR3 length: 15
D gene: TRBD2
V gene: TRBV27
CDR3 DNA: TGTGCCAGCAGCTGGCAGGGACTATTCGCCTACGAGCAGTACTTC
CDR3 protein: CASSWQGLFAYEQYF

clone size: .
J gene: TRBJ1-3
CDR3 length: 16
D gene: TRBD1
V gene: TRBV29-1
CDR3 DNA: TGCAGCGTTTCCACAGGGGCCGCGCCTATTGGAAACACCATATATTTT
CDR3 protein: CSVSTGAAPIGNTIYF

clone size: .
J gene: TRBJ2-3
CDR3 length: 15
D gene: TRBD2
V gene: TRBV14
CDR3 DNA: TGTGCCAGCAGCCAAGATATGGGACTAGCATGGGTGCAGTATTTT
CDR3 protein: CASSQDMGLAWVQYF

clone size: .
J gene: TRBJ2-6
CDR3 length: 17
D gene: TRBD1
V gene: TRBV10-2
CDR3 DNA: TGCGCCAGCAGTGCGACAGGGTTGATCTCTGGGGCCAACGTCCTGACTTTC
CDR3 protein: CASSATGLISGANVLTF

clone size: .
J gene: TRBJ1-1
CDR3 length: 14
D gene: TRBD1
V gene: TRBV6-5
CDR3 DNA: TGTGCCAGCAGTTACGGGACAGCAGGAACTGAAGCTTTCTTT
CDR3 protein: CASSYGTAGTEAFF

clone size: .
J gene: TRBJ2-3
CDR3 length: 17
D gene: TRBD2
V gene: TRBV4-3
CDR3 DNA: TGCGCCAGCAGCCAAGATGCCGAAGCGGGAGGCACAGATACGCAGTATTTT
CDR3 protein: CASSQDAEAGGTDTQYF

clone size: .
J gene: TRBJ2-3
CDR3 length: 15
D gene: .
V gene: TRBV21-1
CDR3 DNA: TGTGCCAGCAGCAATCCACGGGGACTCGGGGATACGCAGTATTTT
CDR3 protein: CASSNPRGLGDTQYF